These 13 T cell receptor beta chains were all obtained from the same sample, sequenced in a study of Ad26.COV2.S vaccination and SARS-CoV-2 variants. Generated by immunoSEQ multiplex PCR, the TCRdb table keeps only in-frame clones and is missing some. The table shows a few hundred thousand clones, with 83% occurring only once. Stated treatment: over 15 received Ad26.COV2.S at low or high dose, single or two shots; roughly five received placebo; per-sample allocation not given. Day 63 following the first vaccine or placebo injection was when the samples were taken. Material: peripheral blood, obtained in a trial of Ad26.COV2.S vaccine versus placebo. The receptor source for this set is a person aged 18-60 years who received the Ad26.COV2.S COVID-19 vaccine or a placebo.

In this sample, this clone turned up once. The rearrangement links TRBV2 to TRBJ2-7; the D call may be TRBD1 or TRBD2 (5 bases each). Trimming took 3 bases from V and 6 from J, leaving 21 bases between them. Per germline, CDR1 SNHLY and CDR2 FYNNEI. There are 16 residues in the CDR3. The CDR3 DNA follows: TGTGCCAGCAGTGATATGGTTGGGGACCCTGACTTCGAGCAGTACTTC. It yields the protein CASSDMVGDPDFEQYF.

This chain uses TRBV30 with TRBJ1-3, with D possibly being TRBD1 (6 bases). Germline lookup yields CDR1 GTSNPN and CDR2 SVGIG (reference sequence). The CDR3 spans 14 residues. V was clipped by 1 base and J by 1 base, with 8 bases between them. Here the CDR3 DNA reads TGTGCCTGGAGTGAGGGGGGATCTGGAAACACCATATATTTT. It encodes CAWSEGGSGNTIYF.

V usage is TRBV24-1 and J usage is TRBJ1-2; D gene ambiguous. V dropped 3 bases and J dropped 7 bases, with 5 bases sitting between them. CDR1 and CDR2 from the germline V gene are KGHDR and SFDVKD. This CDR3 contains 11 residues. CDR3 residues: CATSDPFGYTF. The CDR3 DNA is TGTGCCACCAGTGATCCCTTTGGCTACACCTTC.

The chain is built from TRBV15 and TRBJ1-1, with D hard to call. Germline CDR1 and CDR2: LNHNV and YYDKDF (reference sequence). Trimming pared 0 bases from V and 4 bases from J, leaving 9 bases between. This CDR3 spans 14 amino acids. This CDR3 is CATSRDRAATEAFF. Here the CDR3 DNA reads TGTGCCACCAGCAGAGATCGGGCCGCCACTGAAGCTTTCTTT.

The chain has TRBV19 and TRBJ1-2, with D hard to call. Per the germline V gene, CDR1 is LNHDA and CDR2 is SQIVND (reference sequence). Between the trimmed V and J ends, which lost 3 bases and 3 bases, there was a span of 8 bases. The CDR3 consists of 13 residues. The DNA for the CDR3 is TGTGCCAGTAGTATCAGACTAGACTATGGCTACACCTTC. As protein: CASSIRLDYGYTF.

The chain's CDR3 is CASSSGTGGATRYEQYF. CDR3 in DNA: TGCGCCAGCAGCTCAGGGACAGGGGGCGCAACAAGATACGAGCAGTACTTC. The rearrangement links TRBV5-1 to TRBJ2-7; TRBD1 agrees at 12 bases. With V trimmed by 3 bases and J by 4 bases, 11 bases remained unmatched. The germline V gene encodes CDR1 SGHRS and CDR2 YFSETQ. CDR3 size: 17 residues.

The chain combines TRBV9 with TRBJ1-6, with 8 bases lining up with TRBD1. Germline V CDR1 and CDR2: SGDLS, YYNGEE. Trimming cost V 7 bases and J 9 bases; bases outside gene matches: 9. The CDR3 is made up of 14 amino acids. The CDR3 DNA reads TGTGCCAGCGGGAGGGGGACAGGCCTTTCACCCCTCCACTTT. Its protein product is CASGRGTGLSPLHF.

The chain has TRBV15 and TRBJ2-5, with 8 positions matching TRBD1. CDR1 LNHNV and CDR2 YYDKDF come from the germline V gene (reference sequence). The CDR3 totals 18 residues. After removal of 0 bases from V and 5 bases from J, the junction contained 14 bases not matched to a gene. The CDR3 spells CATSRDTLSGGLRETQYF. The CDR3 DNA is TGTGCCACCAGCAGAGATACGTTATCAGGGGGCCTCCGGGAGACCCAGTACTTC. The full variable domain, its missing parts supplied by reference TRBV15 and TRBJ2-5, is DAMVIQNPRYQVTQFGKPVTLSCSQTLNHNVMYWYQQKSSQAPKLLFHYYDKDFNNEADTPDNFQSRRPNTSFCFLDIRSPGLGDTAMYLCATSRDTLSGGLRETQYFGPGTRLLVL.

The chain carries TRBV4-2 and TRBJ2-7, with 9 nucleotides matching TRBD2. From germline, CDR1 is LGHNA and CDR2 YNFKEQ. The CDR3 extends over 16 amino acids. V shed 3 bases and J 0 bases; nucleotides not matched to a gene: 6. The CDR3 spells CASSQIAGVLSYEQYF. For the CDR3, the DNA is TGTGCCAGCAGCCAGATAGCGGGGGTCCTCTCCTACGAGCAGTACTTC.

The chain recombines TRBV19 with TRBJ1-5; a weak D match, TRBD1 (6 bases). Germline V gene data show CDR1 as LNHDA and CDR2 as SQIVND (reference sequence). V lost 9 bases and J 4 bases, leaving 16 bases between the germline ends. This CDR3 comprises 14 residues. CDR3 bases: TGTGCCAGCCCACCCCAGGGGAAAAATCAGCCCCAGCATTTT. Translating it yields CASPPQGKNQPQHF. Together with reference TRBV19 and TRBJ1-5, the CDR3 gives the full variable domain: DGGITQSPKYLFRKEGQNVTLSCEQNLNHDAMYWYRQDPGQGLRLIYYSQIVNDFQKGDIAEGYSVSREKKESFPLTVTSAQKNPTAFYLCASPPQGKNQPQHFGDGTRLSIL.

CDR3 sequence reads: CASSRHQGAGNTIYF. The CDR3 nucleotides read TGTGCCAGCAGCCGACACCAGGGGGCTGGAAACACCATATATTTT. This chain links TRBV5-6 with TRBJ1-3, with 7 nucleotides matching TRBD1. The V and J ends lost 4 bases and 2 bases, in that order; junction bases with no gene match: 6. CDR3 length: 15 amino acids. Germline V lookup: CDR1 SGHDT, CDR2 YYEEEE.

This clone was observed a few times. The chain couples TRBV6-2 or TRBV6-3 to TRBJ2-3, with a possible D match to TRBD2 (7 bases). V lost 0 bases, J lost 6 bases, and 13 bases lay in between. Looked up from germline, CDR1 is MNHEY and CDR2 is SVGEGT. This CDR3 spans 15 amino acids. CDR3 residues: CASSYSLQGGDTQYF. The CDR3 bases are TGTGCCAGCAGTTACTCGTTACAGGGAGGGGATACGCAGTATTTT.

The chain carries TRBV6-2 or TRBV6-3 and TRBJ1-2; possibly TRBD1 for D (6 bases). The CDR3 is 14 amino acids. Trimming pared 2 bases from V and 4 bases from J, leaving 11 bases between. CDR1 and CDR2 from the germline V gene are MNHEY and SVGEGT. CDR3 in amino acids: CASSYTRTAYGYTF. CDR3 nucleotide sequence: TGTGCCAGCAGTTACACAAGGACAGCCTATGGCTACACCTTC.